This T cell receptor beta chain stems from a study of high-grade serous ovarian cancer treatment subgroups. Tumor tissue was taken before any definitive surgery or chemotherapy was given. Study-level findings and limits: Higher neoantigen levels went with greater TCR clonal relatedness.

The method was immunoSEQ multiplex PCR; TCRdb's version includes in-frame clones alone and lacks a portion of them. The sample has about 5,200 clones, about 70% seen once. As regards this clone: Antigen unknown.

This receptor was taken from a human donor with high-grade serous ovarian cancer. The sequenced sample consisted of tumor tissue.

For the CDR3, the DNA is TGTGCCAGCAGTTCGACAGGGGTGACCGATCAGCCCCAGCATTTT. Translating gives CASSSTGVTDQPQHF. This sequence joins TRBV6-6 and TRBJ1-5; TRBD1 agrees at 8 bases. The ends lost 4 bases at V and 5 bases at J; junction bases unmatched: 7. This CDR3 is built from 15 residues. CDR1 is MNHNY, CDR2 SVGAGI, per germline (reference sequence).